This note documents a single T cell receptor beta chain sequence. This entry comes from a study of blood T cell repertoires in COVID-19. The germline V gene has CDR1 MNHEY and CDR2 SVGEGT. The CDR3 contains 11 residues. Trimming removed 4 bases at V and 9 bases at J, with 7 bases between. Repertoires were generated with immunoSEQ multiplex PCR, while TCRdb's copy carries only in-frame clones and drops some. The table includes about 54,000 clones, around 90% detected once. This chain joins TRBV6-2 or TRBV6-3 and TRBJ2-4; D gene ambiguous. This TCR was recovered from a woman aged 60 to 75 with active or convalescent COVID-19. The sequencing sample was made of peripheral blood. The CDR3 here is CASSLGFIQYF. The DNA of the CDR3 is TGTGCCAGCAGTTTGGGCTTCATTCAGTACTTC.